These 20 T cell receptor beta chains were all obtained from the same sample, sequenced in a study of blood T cells in healthy people across ages (dated by TCRdb to 2015 to 2017). The method behind the library was 5' RACE. TCRdb names Illumina HiSeq 2500 as the instrument used. A second PCR of roughly 6 to 11 cycles was run with a J-beta primer mix and a sample-barcoded 5' primer. TCRdb passed the public sequencing reads through fastp at Q25 and MiXCR, retaining productive beta sequences. Rows matching on CDR3 protein sequence are summarized as one entry with the most common DNA and genes. The sample includes 630,000 or so distinct CDR3 sequences, with approximately 29% observed a single time. The ten largest clones represent over 15% of the sample. Source material: blood. The origin of the receptors is an elderly woman in good health. Donor details come from another sample of the same person, matched by shared clones.

This clonotype was recorded at least ten times. The rearrangement links TRBV12-3 or TRBV12-4 to TRBJ2-4, with 9 bases matching TRBD1. J gave up 9 bases and V 6 bases, and 9 bases lay outside the gene matches. CDR3 size: 14 residues. CDR3 nucleotides: TGTGCCAGCAGAGTGGGACAGGGCGATATCATTCAGTACTTC. Translation gives CASRVGQGDIIQYF.

The chain couples TRBV7-2 to TRBJ2-5; D remains unclear. The length of the CDR3 is 14 residues. CDR1 and CDR2 from the germline V gene are SGHTA and FQGNSA. V lost 0 bases and J 2 bases, leaving 7 bases between the germline ends. CDR3 nucleotide sequence: TGTGCCAGCAGCTTAGCTGGGCAGCAAGAGACCCAGTACTTC. It translates to CASSLAGQQETQYF.

This clonotype was picked up one time. This chain connects TRBV20-1 to TRBJ1-1, with 11 bases matching TRBD1. V lost 3 bases to trimming and J lost 3 bases; unmatched junction nucleotides: 3. The CDR3 runs to 14 residues. Germline values: CDR1 DFQATT, CDR2 SNEGSKA (reference sequence). Written as DNA, the CDR3 is TGCAGTGCTAGGAGGGGACAGGGGGACACTGAAGCTTTCTTT. As protein: CSARRGQGDTEAFF.

The chain has TRBV20-1 and TRBJ2-6; no clear D. V lost 1 base, J lost 1 base, and 5 bases lay in between. The length of the CDR3 is 14 residues. Germline V gives CDR1 DFQATT, CDR2 SNEGSKA (reference sequence). The CDR3 protein is CSARGQSGANVLTF. CDR3 coding DNA: TGCAGTGCTAGAGGCCAGTCTGGGGCCAACGTCCTGACTTTC.

About this clonotype itself: As the CDR3 is not closed by the conserved phenylalanine or tryptophan, this likely results from a read error. The chain has TRBV9 and TRBJ1-5, with 7 bases fitting TRBD1. CDR3 length equals 15 residues. Germline CDR1 is SGDLS and CDR2 is YYNGEE. Trimming cost V 0 bases and J 4 bases; bases outside gene matches: 4. CDR3 in DNA: TGTGCCAGCAGCGTAGGGGCAGGGGGTAATCAGCCCCAGCATTTA. This gives the protein CASSVGAGGNQPQHL.

This clonotype was observed many times. The rearrangement uses TRBV6-5 and TRBJ2-5; 8 bases are shared with TRBD1. The CDR3 length is 14 residues. V gave up 8 bases and J gave up 4 bases; unmatched junction bases: 9. Germline V gene sequence: CDR1 MNHEY, CDR2 SVGAGI. The CDR3 region is CASGLTGVGETQYF. The DNA for the CDR3 is TGTGCCAGCGGCTTGACAGGGGTGGGAGAGACCCAGTACTTC.

This clonotype showed up many times. A much larger clone differs from this one at a single base, so this may be a read error. The CDR3 sequence is CASSAFEGIADTQYF. Here the CDR3 DNA reads TGTGCCAGCTCAGCCTTCGAGGGGATCGCAGATACGCAGTATTTT. This chain links TRBV18 with TRBJ2-3; TRBD1 or TRBD2 may be the D gene (5 bases each). V lost 5 bases, J lost 4 bases, and 16 bases lay in between. CDR1 and CDR2 from the germline V gene are KGHSH and LQKENI. The CDR3 is made up of 15 amino acids.

The chain joins TRBV3-1 to TRBJ1-1; TRBD1 aligns across 7 bases. The germline V gene encodes CDR1 LGHDT and CDR2 YNNKEL (reference sequence). V lost 3 bases, J lost 0 bases, and 10 bases stayed unmatched. This CDR3 comprises 17 residues. DNA of the CDR3: TGTGCCAGCAGCCAGGCCAGGGGGAATTGGCTGAACACTGAAGCTTTCTTT. This codes for CASSQARGNWLNTEAFF.

This chain links TRBV20-1 with TRBJ1-5; 7 bases line up with TRBD1. There are 14 residues in the CDR3. Germline CDR1 and CDR2: DFQATT and SNEGSKA (reference sequence). J lost 4 bases, V lost 6 bases, and 9 bases had no gene match. CDR3 sequence: CSARKGQPNQPQHF. CDR3 coding DNA: TGCAGTGCCAGAAAGGGACAGCCTAATCAGCCCCAGCATTTT.

This chain connects TRBV19 to TRBJ2-7, with TRBD2 matching 8 bases. Germline CDR1 and CDR2: LNHDA and SQIVND (reference sequence). The V gene end was trimmed by 2 bases and the J gene end by 2 bases; junction bases not matched to a gene: 5. The CDR3 is made up of 15 amino acids. The CDR3 protein is CASSISSGATYEQYF. The CDR3 region has the DNA TGTGCCAGTAGTATAAGTAGCGGGGCGACCTACGAGCAGTACTTC.

The sample holds many counts of this clonotype. The J gene is TRBJ1-2, the V gene TRBV10-3; D is perhaps TRBD1 (5 bases). Germline lookup yields CDR1 ENHRY and CDR2 SYGVKD. V dropped 10 bases and J dropped 7 bases, with 16 bases sitting between them. The CDR3 runs 12 residues. Written as DNA, the CDR3 is TGTGCCACAACGCTTCAGGGAGCTGGCTACACCTTC. This encodes CATTLQGAGYTF.

This clonotype was counted a single time. The chain carries TRBV28 and TRBJ1-1; no firm D call. This CDR3 spans 14 amino acids. V lost 5 bases and J lost 1, with 11 bases in between. Germline V gene data show CDR1 as MDHEN and CDR2 as SYDVKM. The CDR3 DNA reads TGTGCCAGCAGTGGCCCCCTCCGGAACACTGAAGCTTTCTTT. It yields the protein CASSGPLRNTEAFF.

This chain connects TRBV7-9 to TRBJ2-5; D is possibly TRBD2 (6 bases). Germline lookup yields CDR1 SEHNR and CDR2 FQNEAQ (reference sequence). V was pared by 5 bases and J by 5 bases, with 15 bases between. The CDR3 sequence is 14 residues long. The CDR3 nucleotides are TGTGCCAGCAGCCAAGCTGGACGGGGGGAGACCCAGTACTTC. Protein: CASSQAGRGETQYF.

The J gene is TRBJ2-7, the V gene TRBV20-1; 7 nucleotides match TRBD2. Germline values: CDR1 DFQATT, CDR2 SNEGSKA (reference sequence). J was trimmed by 0 bases and V by 7 bases; bases with no gene match: 12. This CDR3 is 15 amino acids long. The CDR3 sequence is CSVIPRGESSYEQYF. In DNA, the CDR3 is TGCAGTGTCATCCCTCGGGGGGAGAGCTCCTACGAGCAGTACTTC.

The rearrangement uses TRBV20-1 and TRBJ2-3; no definite D call. V lost 5 bases to trimming and J lost 5 bases, with 14 bases between them. Germline CDR1 reads DFQATT; CDR2 reads SNEGSKA (reference sequence). The CDR3 is 13 amino acids. CDR3 loop: CSAFSDVEDTQYF. The CDR3 DNA follows: TGCAGTGCTTTCTCGGATGTCGAAGATACGCAGTATTTT.

Notes on this clonotype: This could be a read error, since a much larger clone is one nucleotide away. V and J are TRBV6-5 and TRBJ2-6, with 10 bases aligning to TRBD1. The CDR3 sequence is 16 residues long. CDR1 is MNHEY, CDR2 SVGAGI, per germline. In DNA form, the CDR3 reads TGTGCCTGCAGTTTAGACAGGGGGCATGGGGCCAACGTCCTGACTTTC. Protein sequence: CACSLDRGHGANVLTF.

There are a few counts of this clonotype. The chain is built from TRBV7-2 and TRBJ2-2; D not resolved. Trimming removed 2 bases from V and 4 bases from J, with 8 bases in between. This CDR3 is 14 amino acids long. Germline CDR1 reads SGHTA; CDR2 reads FQGNSA. CDR3 sequence (DNA): TGTGCCAGCAGCTTATTCGACGGCACCGGGGAGCTGTTTTTT. Its translation: CASSLFDGTGELFF. The full variable domain, its missing parts supplied by reference TRBV7-2 and TRBJ2-2, is GAGVSQSPSNKVTEKGKDVELRCDPISGHTALYWYRQSLGQGLEFLIYFQGNSAPDKSGLPSDRFSAERTGGSVSTLTIQRTQQEDSAVYLCASSLFDGTGELFFGEGSRLTVL.

A few counts support this clonotype. The gene calls are TRBV9 and TRBJ1-1, with a weak D call TRBD1 (5 bases). The CDR3 loop spans 15 amino acids. V lost 4 bases and J 4 bases, leaving 17 bases between the germline ends. Germline CDR1 is SGDLS and CDR2 is YYNGEE. The CDR3 DNA sequence: TGTGCCAGCAGCCCAGACTGGACATTTGGCACTGAAGCTTTCTTT. Translating gives CASSPDWTFGTEAFF.

The chain recombines TRBV5-1 with TRBJ2-1, with TRBD1 identical over 9 bases. V was pared by 4 bases and J by 8 bases, with 10 bases of the junction left unmatched. The CDR3 contains 15 residues. The V gene's germline CDR1 is SGHRS and CDR2 YFSETQ. The CDR3 DNA is TGCGCCAGCAGCATACAGGGGGCGCCGACTGATGAGCAGTTCTTC. Amino acid sequence: CASSIQGAPTDEQFF.

This clonotype was picked up a small number of times. A clone one base away is much larger, so this may be a read error. The rearrangement uses TRBV4-2 and TRBJ2-6, with D perhaps matching TRBD1 (5 bases). Per germline, CDR1 LGHNA and CDR2 YNFKEQ. The CDR3 is 16 residues long. DNA of the CDR3: TGTGCCAGCAGCCAAGAGATACCCTCTGGGGCCAACGTCCCGACTTTC. This sequence encodes CASSQEIPSGANVPTF.